This TCR beta chain emerged from a study of blood T cell repertoires in COVID-19. Across the study: In each case, the material was cDNA or gDNA derived from T cells, B-cell-depleted T cells, or PBMCs.

In the authors' workflow: Amplification from reference gene primers served as the basis for estimated nucleated cell counts. The repertoire was sequenced with immunoSEQ multiplex PCR; TCRdb's copy has only in-frame clones and lacks some. V and J calls and clone size are those listed in that table; D and trimming were worked out from the DNA. The profile shows about 160,000 clones, approximately 88% of them singletons. Sequenced sample: peripheral blood. The receptor was derived from a woman between 55 and 75 years old who had recovered from COVID-19.

CDR3 sequence: CASSPPTGGTEAFF. The CDR3, as DNA: TGTGCCAGCAGCCCTCCGACAGGGGGTACTGAAGCTTTCTTT. The gene calls are TRBV4-2 and TRBJ1-1; TRBD1 aligns across 9 bases. From germline, CDR1 is LGHNA and CDR2 YNFKEQ. The CDR3 loop spans 14 amino acids. After removal of 4 bases from V and 5 bases from J, the junction contained 5 bases not matched to a gene.